Listed here are 31 T cell receptor beta chains from one sample, sequenced in a study of T cell repertoires in cytomegalovirus infection. For these TCRs, the target antigens are not known. TCRdb reanalysed the reads using MiXCR and keeps one entry per CDR3 protein. The sample has some 57,000 distinct CDR3 sequences; 33% are singletons. Sequencing was done on a sample of PBMCs, sequenced either directly or after in vitro stimulation (not recorded which). These TCRs come from a human donor in good health (CMV status not recorded). Some clones in this sample may be carry-over from other donors' samples.

This clonotype was found a few times. V usage is TRBV6-5 and J usage is TRBJ2-5, with D uncertain. Per germline, CDR1 MNHEY and CDR2 SVGAGI. V was cut by 5 bases and J by 5 bases, with 12 bases left in between. The CDR3 totals 13 residues. CDR3 sequence reads: CASSGSELETQYF. DNA for the CDR3: TGTGCCAGCAGTGGGTCTGAACTCGAGACCCAGTACTTC.

The table lists this clonotype with a count of one. The genes are TRBV6-6 and TRBJ1-6; no firm D call. The CDR3 has 14 residues. With 6 bases removed from V and 7 bases from J, the gap between germline ends came to 13 bases. Germline lookup yields CDR1 MNHNY and CDR2 SVGAGI (reference sequence). CDR3 residues: CASSQTEFNSPLHF. CDR3 bases: TGTGCCAGCAGCCAAACTGAGTTCAATTCACCCCTCCACTTT.

This clonotype has a handful of counts. V is TRBV29-1 and J is TRBJ1-2; 7 positions match TRBD1. The CDR3 is 12 amino acids. The junction had 8 bases not matched to a gene; V was cut back by 7 bases and J by 6 bases. CDR1 is SQVTM and CDR2 is ANQGSEA in the germline V gene. The CDR3 region is CSATGNVDGYTF. The CDR3 nucleotides are TGCAGCGCGACAGGGAATGTAGATGGCTACACCTTC.

The sample holds a few counts of this clonotype. CDR3 protein: CASSSRTGGYEQYF. The CDR3 DNA is TGTGCCAGCAGTTCCCGGACAGGGGGGTACGAGCAGTACTTC. The V call is TRBV12-3 or TRBV12-4, the J call TRBJ2-7, with TRBD1 identical over 10 bases. This CDR3 region has 14 residues. V lost 4 bases, J lost 4 bases, and 4 bases stayed unmatched.

This sequence joins TRBV7-2 and TRBJ1-5, with D perhaps matching TRBD1 (5 bases). Deletions cut 3 bases from V and 1 base from J, with 7 bases between. This CDR3 is built from 14 residues. CDR1 and CDR2 from the germline V gene are SGHTA and FQGNSA. The CDR3 nucleotides are TGTGCCAGCAGCTTTTCAGGGAGCAATCAGCCCCAGCATTTT. This sequence encodes CASSFSGSNQPQHF.

The chain couples TRBV15 to TRBJ1-5, with 8 bases matching TRBD1. The CDR3 is 16 amino acids. From germline, CDR1 is LNHNV and CDR2 YYDKDF (reference sequence). The ends lost 0 bases at V and 7 bases at J; junction bases unmatched: 8. CDR3 DNA sequence: TGTGCCACCAGCAGAGAACGACAGGGGACCTCCCAGCCCCAGCATTTT. As protein: CATSRERQGTSQPQHF.

The gene calls are TRBV12-3 or TRBV12-4 and TRBJ2-1; D gene ambiguous. Trimming removed 3 bases at V and 9 bases at J, with 3 bases between. This CDR3 spans 10 amino acids. CDR3 DNA: TGTGCCAGCAGTTTTCGTGAGCAGTTCTTC. It is translated as CASSFREQFF.

The table lists this clonotype with a count of one. The chain links TRBV5-4 to TRBJ2-5; 10 nucleotides agree with TRBD2. CDR1 is SGHNT and CDR2 is YYREEE in the germline V gene (reference sequence). V lost 0 bases and J lost 3; bases outside the gene matches: 5. The CDR3 is made up of 16 amino acids. As DNA, the CDR3 is TGTGCCAGCAGCTTGGAAACAGCGGGAGGGGAAGAGACCCAGTACTTC. It specifies CASSLETAGGEETQYF.

This clonotype was counted a single time. The genes are TRBV4-1 and TRBJ1-2; 9 bases are shared with TRBD1. This CDR3 has 16 amino acids. CDR1 MGHRA and CDR2 YSYEKL come from the germline V gene. V lost 3 bases and J lost 4; bases outside the gene matches: 9. The DNA of the CDR3 is TGCGCCAGCAGCCAGGAACAGGGGGCACAGAGCTATGGCTACACCTTC. Translated, it gives CASSQEQGAQSYGYTF.

The rearrangement uses TRBV27 and TRBJ1-2; TRBD1 might be the D (5 bases). Germline V CDR1 and CDR2: MNHEY, SMNVEV (reference sequence). This CDR3 comprises 15 residues. Trimming removed 5 bases at V and 5 bases at J, with 18 bases between. CDR3 DNA: TGTGCCAGCAGTCCACTCCACCCAGAGGGGTATGGCTACACCTTC. Amino acids: CASSPLHPEGYGYTF.

The CDR3 region has the DNA TGTGCCAGCAGCCCTCTCCGGGGTAGCGGGAGTTCCGATACGCAGTATTTT. Protein: CASSPLRGSGSSDTQYF. The genes are TRBV11-2 and TRBJ2-3, with 9 bases matching TRBD2. Germline V gene lookup returns CDR1 SGHAT and CDR2 FQNNGV. CDR3 length: 17 amino acids. V was pared by 5 bases and J by 6 bases, with 15 bases of the junction left unmatched.

The chain carries TRBV12-3 or TRBV12-4 and TRBJ2-5; 7 positions agree with TRBD2. This CDR3 is 14 amino acids long. J lost 5 bases, V lost 1 base, and 4 bases had no gene match. CDR3 DNA: TGTGCCAGCAGTTTAGGGGGAGGGCGGGAGACCCAGTACTTC. Translation gives CASSLGGGRETQYF.

V and J are TRBV19 and TRBJ1-1; D remains unclear. The CDR3 extends over 14 amino acids. The ends were cut back, 5 bases at V and 0 bases at J, with 10 bases in the middle. Germline CDR1 and CDR2: LNHDA and SQIVND (reference sequence). The chain's CDR3 is CASSSEIMNTEAFF. CDR3 DNA sequence: TGTGCCAGTAGTTCGGAGATCATGAACACTGAAGCTTTCTTT.

This clonotype appeared a few times. The chain couples TRBV7-9 to TRBJ1-5; TRBD1 is a possible D gene (5 bases). V gave up 5 bases and J gave up 9 bases, with 14 bases separating them. Germline CDR1 SEHNR, CDR2 FQNEAQ (reference sequence). The CDR3 is 13 amino acids. The CDR3 loop is CASSGGLVGPQHF. As DNA, the CDR3 is TGTGCCAGCAGCGGGGGATTAGTCGGGCCCCAGCATTTT.

The chain has TRBV6-5 and TRBJ2-7; no clear D gene. The germline gives CDR1 MNHEY, CDR2 SVGAGI. The V end lost 4 bases, the J end lost 2 bases, and 9 bases lay between the germline ends. There are 13 residues in the CDR3. CDR3 sequence (DNA): TGTGCCAGCAGTTTCGGCAGCCCCTACGAGCAGTACTTC. The encoded protein is CASSFGSPYEQYF.

This clonotype was counted between two and nine times. The chain joins TRBV7-2 to TRBJ2-3; D possibly corresponds to TRBD2 (7 bases). V lost 0 bases and J 3 bases, leaving 28 bases between the germline ends. Germline V lookup: CDR1 SGHTA, CDR2 FQGNSA. There are 21 residues in the CDR3. Here the CDR3 DNA reads TGTGCCAGCAGCTTAGCATTTGGGGGCGGGAGTCCCTGGGGCCCTACAGATACGCAGTATTTT. This translates into CASSLAFGGGSPWGPTDTQYF.

The chain has TRBV19 and TRBJ2-2, with a tentative D call TRBD1 (8 bases). The CDR3 length is 16 residues. CDR1 and CDR2 from the germline V gene are LNHDA and SQIVND (reference sequence). Trimming took off 4 bases at V and 4 bases at J, with 16 bases between the two ends. The CDR3, as DNA: TGTGCCAGTAGTAGGGAGGGACAGGATTTCACCGGGGAGCTGTTTTTT. Translated: CASSREGQDFTGELFF.

This clonotype was seen ten or more times. The rearrangement links TRBV7-6 to TRBJ1-6, with D uncertain. Germline lookup yields CDR1 SGHVS and CDR2 FNYEAQ. There are 17 residues in the CDR3. Trimming took 5 bases from V and 0 from J, leaving 14 bases between them. CDR3 amino acids: CASSPRDNFSYNSPLHF. The CDR3 DNA reads TGTGCCAGCAGCCCCCGGGATAATTTCTCCTATAATTCACCCCTCCACTTT.

The chain is built from TRBV27 and TRBJ2-3; D is unresolved. V lost 2 bases and J lost 4, with 13 bases in between. CDR1 MNHEY and CDR2 SMNVEV come from the germline V gene (reference sequence). The CDR3 length is 15 residues. The CDR3 DNA sequence: TGTGCCAGCAGTTTAATCTCCAGTCGGGCAGATACGCAGTATTTT. It specifies CASSLISSRADTQYF.

This clonotype has just a few counts. The V call is TRBV6-1, the J call TRBJ2-5, with D maybe TRBD2 (5 bases). The CDR3 loop spans 13 amino acids. Per germline, CDR1 MNHNS and CDR2 SASEGT. The ends were cut back, 6 bases at V and 4 bases at J, with 12 bases in the middle. CDR3 nucleotide sequence: TGTGCCAGCAGCCGGGGTGTTGGAGAGACCCAGTACTTC. Translating gives CASSRGVGETQYF.

V is TRBV12-3 or TRBV12-4 and J is TRBJ2-7; possibly TRBD1 for D (5 bases). This CDR3 contains 14 residues. V was pared by 4 bases and J by 0 bases, with 10 bases between. This CDR3 is CASSWGSSSYEQYF. The CDR3 bases are TGTGCCAGCAGTTGGGGCAGCAGCTCCTACGAGCAGTACTTC.

The sample holds a few counts of this clonotype. V usage is TRBV7-2 and J usage is TRBJ2-1; 8 bases are a match to TRBD2. The CDR3 has 14 amino acids. CDR1 is SGHTA, CDR2 FQGNSA, per germline. With 5 bases clipped from V and 8 bases from J, the junction kept 8 bases outside the gene matches. The CDR3 DNA is TGTGCCAGCAGCCCCGCTAGCGGGCGGGATGAGCAGTTCTTC. Translated, it gives CASSPASGRDEQFF.

The J gene is TRBJ2-1, the V gene TRBV20-1; 9 bases match TRBD1. The CDR3 length is 15 residues. The germline gives CDR1 DFQATT, CDR2 SNEGSKA (reference sequence). V trimming: 1 base; J trimming: 5 bases; junction bases outside the gene matches: 6. The CDR3 DNA follows: TGCAGTGCTAGAGGCTGGACAGGGGTCGACAATGAGCAGTTCTTC. As protein: CSARGWTGVDNEQFF.

This clonotype was observed a few times. The chain combines TRBV6-1 with TRBJ2-7; D perhaps matches TRBD1 (5 bases). Looked up from germline, CDR1 is MNHNS and CDR2 is SASEGT. The V and J ends lost 6 bases and 4 bases respectively, with 19 bases between them. The CDR3 totals 15 residues. DNA of the CDR3: TGTGCCAGCAGCCCCGACCAAAAGGGGCGTTACGAGCAGTACTTC. Translating it yields CASSPDQKGRYEQYF.

A few counts support this clonotype. J is TRBJ2-5 and V is TRBV7-9, with 9 positions matching TRBD2. The V gene end was trimmed by 3 bases and the J gene end by 4 bases; junction bases not matched to a gene: 9. Germline V gene data show CDR1 as SEHNR and CDR2 as FQNEAQ (reference sequence). The CDR3 has 16 residues. CDR3 loop: CASSFSIAGVRETQYF. DNA for the CDR3: TGTGCCAGCAGCTTTTCAATAGCGGGAGTGAGAGAGACCCAGTACTTC.

The sample holds many counts of this clonotype. The chain carries TRBV7-2 and TRBJ2-1; 8 positions match TRBD2. Unmatched junction bases numbered 12, after V lost 1 base and J lost 10 bases. CDR3 length: 16 residues. Germline CDR1 and CDR2: SGHTA and FQGNSA. CDR3 DNA sequence: TGTGCCAGCAGCTTAGAATGGGCGGGAGGCTCAGGGGAGCAGTTCTTC. Amino acid sequence: CASSLEWAGGSGEQFF.

The chain has TRBV19 and TRBJ1-5, with TRBD1 identical over 7 bases. Germline assignment: CDR1 LNHDA and CDR2 SQIVND (reference sequence). V shed 3 bases and J 6 bases; nucleotides not matched to a gene: 11. The CDR3 has 16 amino acids. The CDR3 loop is CASSIPIEGASQPQHF. CDR3 nucleotides: TGTGCCAGTAGTATCCCGATCGAGGGGGCGAGTCAGCCCCAGCATTTT.

The chain is built from TRBV27 and TRBJ2-3; no clear D. Trimming shortened V by 2 bases and J by 4 bases, and 10 bases separated the two germline ends. There are 14 residues in the CDR3. CDR1 and CDR2 (germline): MNHEY, SMNVEV (reference sequence). CDR3 bases: TGTGCCAGCAGTTTAGGCCTAGTGGCAGATACGCAGTATTTT. Its translation is CASSLGLVADTQYF.

The chain uses TRBV27 and TRBJ2-7; a weak D match, TRBD2 (6 bases). This CDR3 region has 14 residues. Trimming stripped 3 bases from V and 2 bases from J, with 11 bases between. The germline CDR1 and CDR2 sequences are MNHEY and SMNVEV (reference sequence). DNA of the CDR3: TGTGCCAGCAGTTTTGGCGGGAAGACCTACGAGCAGTACTTC. Protein sequence: CASSFGGKTYEQYF.

The chain has TRBV7-2 and TRBJ2-7; no clear D. This CDR3 contains 14 residues. V lost 0 bases and J lost 2, with 8 bases in between. Germline V gene lookup returns CDR1 SGHTA and CDR2 FQGNSA. The CDR3 region has the DNA TGTGCCAGCAGCTTAGCATTGCCCACCTACGAGCAGTACTTC. The encoded protein is CASSLALPTYEQYF.

Only a few counts were recorded for this clonotype. The genes are TRBV7-9 and TRBJ1-2, with D hard to call. In germline, CDR1 is SEHNR, CDR2 FQNEAQ (reference sequence). The CDR3 runs to 14 residues. V shed 8 bases and J shed 8 bases, with 21 bases lying between them. The CDR3 here is CASLGPRKVEGYTF. In nucleotides, the CDR3 is TGTGCCAGCTTGGGCCCCCGAAAGGTGGAGGGCTACACCTTC.